The TCR beta chain under discussion was sequenced for a study of OX40 agonist ivuxolimab in advanced cancers. In the study overall: Ivuxolimab was a fully human IgG2 agonistic monoclonal antibody targeting the costimulatory receptor OX40 (CD134). Intravenous ivuxolimab was administered to patients every 2 weeks at six dose levels: 0.01, 0.1, 0.3, 1.5, 3 and 10 mg/kg. Prior anti-PD-1, anti-PD-L1 or anti-CTLA-4 therapy was permitted, and approximately 40% of dose-escalation patients had received checkpoint inhibitors. Three dose-escalation patients achieved partial responses, one with hepatocellular carcinoma and two with cutaneous melanoma. The monotherapy dose-escalation portion (N of about 47 patients) of the phase I ivuxolimab trial is reported in the paper. Among the roughly 50 dose-escalation patients, about 20 had hepatocellular carcinoma, around 15 melanoma, 9 renal cell carcinoma and 9 head and neck cancer. Peripheral TCRbeta sequencing was intended to test whether TCR sequence diversity was altered and clonal T-cell expansion was caused by ivuxolimab. The dose-escalation cohort was roughly 80% male with a mean age of about 54 years, ranging from roughly 20 to 85. On the study overall, not on this receptor specifically: In the 0.1-3.0 mg/kg groups, partial responders were among the patients with the lowest normalized peripheral clonal expansion, particularly in CD8+ T cells. Low levels of normalized T-cell clonal expansion were also seen in some patients who did not respond. After ivuxolimab, more expanded clones were found on average in CD8+ T cells than in CD4+ T cells. Antigen specificity was not determined for the clonally expanded peripheral T cells. Clonal expansion of both CD4+ and CD8+ blood T cells was observed from baseline to week 6 at doses 0.1 to 3.0 mg/kg.

The junction shows trimming of 4 bases on V and 1 base on J, and the gene matches do not reach 12 bases of it. There are 18 amino acids in the CDR3, from cysteine to phenylalanine inclusive. Only the CDR3 DNA is retained, 54 bases long and in frame from the first base. The germline V gene provides CDR1 SGHNT and CDR2 YENEEA. The trial excluded patients who had a history of autoimmune disease or who were on systemic immunosuppression. Peripheral blood for TCR sequencing was drawn from every dose cohort at baseline, at cycle 4 day 1 and at cycle 7 day 1. Samples came from an open-label, multicenter, first-in-human phase I dose-escalation trial of ivuxolimab. Adults with locally advanced or metastatic melanoma, renal cell, hepatocellular, or head and neck squamous cell carcinoma were enrolled in the trial. CD4+ and CD8+ T cells were sorted separately from peripheral blood before TCR sequencing. On this clone: Its antigen remains unidentified. Base qualities are missing; no much larger clone stands one base away.

For sequencing of the TCRbeta CDR3 region, genomic DNA was extracted from the sorted cells. The immunoSEQ Assay was used for sequencing of TCRbeta CDR3 regions. The clones in this table, taken by TCRdb from immuneACCESS, are in-frame only. Not every clone is retained; where verified, under half of the shortfall comes from an unresolved V gene, and the cause of the rest is unknown. The sample includes roughly 11,000 clones, with approximately 74% observed a single time. The leading ten clones occupy approximately 35% of the sample. The receptor comes from an adult with an advanced solid tumor such as melanoma, head and neck, liver or kidney cancer. This chain joins TRBV11-3 to TRBJ2-1; TRBD2 aligns with 8 central bases. Source: CD4+ or CD8+ T cells sorted from blood, taken in a trial of the OX40 agonist ivuxolimab. The sequenced DNA is TGTGCCAGCAGCTCACCTCTAGCGGGCCTGGGATCCTACAATGAGCAGTTCTTC. This gives the protein CASSSPLAGLGSYNEQFF. With the rest looked up from the reference TRBV11-3 and TRBJ2-1 genes rather than sequenced, the full variable domain is EAGVVQSPRYKIIEKKQPVAFWCNPISGHNTLYWYLQNLGQGPELLIRYENEEAVDDSQLPKDRFSAERLKGVDSTLKIQPAELGDSAVYLCASSSPLAGLGSYNEQFFGPGTRLTVL.